This TCR beta chain comes out of a study of T cells in Graves' hyperthyroidism and ophthalmopathy. Across the whole study: Before any treatment, at initial diagnosis, peripheral blood was collected.

Ten or more counts support this clonotype. With 4 bases removed from V and 5 bases from J, the gap between germline ends came to 14 bases. Germline CDR1 reads WSHSY; CDR2 reads SAAADI. The CDR3 is 15 residues long. From RNA transcripts, TCR beta CDR3 regions were amplified. The study used the HTBI primer set for a first-round RT-PCR of the TCR CDR3. MiXCR was run by TCRdb on the multiplex PCR reads, yielding one entry per CDR3 protein. The sample shows about 260,000 distinct CDR3 sequences, less than 20% of them seen only once. Researchers barred patients who had uncontrolled infection, other autoimmune disease, pregnancy or lactation. Diagnoses were made from clinical symptoms, serum measures (thyroxine and TRAb), thyroid ultrasound and orbital computed tomography.

The sequencing input was blood. The clonotype was recovered from a woman younger than 30 with Graves' ophthalmopathy. The chain links TRBV10-2 to TRBJ2-2; D may be TRBD2 (7 bases). The CDR3 region has the DNA TGCGCCAGCAGTGTGGGGGGGCCTAGAACCGGGGAGCTGTTTTTT. Translated, it gives CASSVGGPRTGELFF.